The text below deals with one TCR beta chain. This sample was included in a study of blood T cells in healthy people across ages. Then a second PCR, running about 6 to 12 cycles, was carried out with a sample-barcoded 5' primer and a J-beta primer mix. TCRdb re-analysed the 5' RACE reads in MiXCR, keeping a single row per CDR3 protein. This sample has under 800,000 distinct CDR3 sequences, with around 21% found just once. Input material: blood. The clonotype originates from a man aged 65-85 years in good health.

This CDR3 reads CATSTGGPNEKLFF. The CDR3 nucleotides read TGTGCCACCAGCACGGGCGGACCTAATGAAAAACTGTTTTTT. J is TRBJ1-4 and V is TRBV15, with D uncertain. V gave up 4 bases and J gave up 3 bases, with 9 bases separating them. Germline V CDR1 and CDR2: LNHNV, YYDKDF (reference sequence). This CDR3 has 14 residues.